The next 16 T cell receptor beta chains were all read from a single sample in a study of blood T cell repertoires in COVID-19. Profiling relied on immunoSEQ multiplex PCR, and the TCRdb table lists in-frame clones only, not all of them. The table has roughly 250,000 clones, around 89% seen once. Sequencing was carried out using peripheral blood. The origin of the receptors is a man younger than 40 with acute or convalescent COVID-19.

The chain carries TRBV6-5 and TRBJ2-1, with 9 bases that match TRBD2. J was trimmed by 3 bases and V by 5 bases; bases with no gene match: 5. The CDR3 runs to 15 residues. Germline CDR1 MNHEY, CDR2 SVGAGI. CDR3 region: CASSRSSGNYNEQFF. The CDR3 DNA sequence: TGTGCCAGCAGTCGTTCTAGCGGGAACTACAATGAGCAGTTCTTC.

The genes are TRBV3-1 (or the pseudogene TRBV3-2) and TRBJ1-5; D is uncertain. Trimming removed 3 bases at V and 7 bases at J, with 19 bases between. The germline V gene has CDR1 LGHDT and CDR2 YNNKEL (reference sequence). The CDR3 has 16 residues. CDR3 region: CASSHAGSSLGQPQHF. The CDR3, as DNA: TGTGCCAGCAGCCATGCGGGATCCTCCCTCGGACAGCCCCAGCATTTT.

The genes are TRBV5-5 and TRBJ1-1; TRBD1 might be the D (5 bases). Deletions cut 5 bases from V and 1 base from J, with 18 bases between. The germline CDR1 and CDR2 sequences are SGHKS and YYEKEE (reference sequence). CDR3 length: 16 amino acids. The CDR3 region is CASRHQGGLGNTEAFF. CDR3 DNA sequence: TGTGCCAGCAGGCATCAGGGAGGACTGGGGAACACTGAAGCTTTCTTT.

The chain joins TRBV18 to TRBJ1-2; 9 positions match TRBD1. In germline, CDR1 is KGHSH, CDR2 LQKENI. The CDR3 is 13 amino acids. Germline trimming cut 3 bases from V and 8 bases from J; bases unmatched to any gene: 4. This chain's CDR3 is CASSPRDRDGYTF. In nucleotides, the CDR3 is TGTGCCAGCTCACCCCGGGACAGGGACGGCTACACCTTC.

The genes are TRBV7-9 and TRBJ2-3, with TRBD2 as a possible D gene (5 bases). The CDR3 length is 17 residues. Germline CDR1 and CDR2: SEHNR and FQNEAQ (reference sequence). Trimming pared 0 bases from V and 2 bases from J, leaving 15 bases between. For the CDR3, the DNA is TGTGCCAGCAGCTTAGCGGGAGAGGCGGACCCCACAGATACGCAGTATTTT. Its protein is CASSLAGEADPTDTQYF.

This chain links TRBV20-1 with TRBJ2-7; no reliable D call. V was shortened by 3 bases and J by 0 bases, with 9 bases between the two germline ends. The CDR3 is made up of 13 amino acids. CDR1 and CDR2 from the germline V gene are DFQATT and SNEGSKA (reference sequence). The CDR3 spells CSASVADSYEQYF. The DNA for the CDR3 is TGCAGTGCTAGTGTAGCAGACTCCTACGAGCAGTACTTC.

The chain recombines TRBV28 with TRBJ1-2; D remains unclear. Per the germline V gene, CDR1 is MDHEN and CDR2 is SYDVKM. The V end was cut by 5 bases, the J end by 8 bases, with 9 bases between. This CDR3 spans 11 amino acids. The CDR3 here is CASSPLRGYTF. Here the CDR3 DNA reads TGTGCCAGCAGTCCGCTTCGGGGCTACACCTTC.

The chain employs TRBV28 and TRBJ1-1; tentative D call: TRBD1 (5 bases). Trimming left V 4 bases short and J 6 bases short, with 15 bases between. The CDR3 is made up of 14 amino acids. Germline V lookup: CDR1 MDHEN, CDR2 SYDVKM. The CDR3 nucleotides are TGTGCCAGCAGTTCGGATGGAGGAGGGGCTGAAGCTTTCTTT. Amino acids: CASSSDGGGAEAFF.

This rearrangement joins TRBV28 to TRBJ2-7; 11 bases are a match to TRBD2. J gave up 3 bases and V 5 bases, and 6 bases lay outside the gene matches. Per germline, CDR1 MDHEN and CDR2 SYDVKM. This CDR3 is built from 15 residues. The CDR3 sequence is CASSTFSGGDYEQYF. CDR3 nucleotides: TGTGCCAGCAGTACCTTTAGCGGGGGGGACTACGAGCAGTACTTC.

Concerning this clone: This sample also contains other DNA sequences that code for the same CDR3. The chain recombines TRBV7-3 with TRBJ2-3; 10 bases fit TRBD2. V lost 1 base, J lost 3 bases, and 1 base stayed unmatched. This CDR3 has 15 amino acids. Germline loops: CDR1 SGHTA, CDR2 FQGTGA. The CDR3 region is CASSLIAGGTDTQYF. The CDR3 DNA follows: TGTGCCAGCAGCTTAATAGCGGGGGGAACAGATACGCAGTATTTT.

The CDR3 DNA reads TGTGCCAGTACCCGGGAGGCGAACACTGAAGCTTTCTTT. Translation: CASTREANTEAFF. This sequence joins TRBV19 and TRBJ1-1; D is uncertain. V dropped 7 bases and J dropped 1 base, with 10 bases sitting between them. The CDR3 sequence is 13 residues long. Germline assignment: CDR1 LNHDA and CDR2 SQIVND (reference sequence).

V and J are TRBV7-3 and TRBJ2-1, with TRBD2 matching over 9 bases. Trimming took 2 bases from V and 2 from J; bases not matched to a gene: 1. The V gene's germline CDR1 is SGHTA and CDR2 FQGTGA. CDR3 length: 15 residues. DNA of the CDR3: TGTGCCAGCAGCTTACTAGCGGGACCCTACAATGAGCAGTTCTTC. It is translated as CASSLLAGPYNEQFF.

The chain employs TRBV28 and TRBJ1-6; maybe TRBD1 (6 bases). This CDR3 has 15 residues. Per the germline V gene, CDR1 is MDHEN and CDR2 is SYDVKM. V lost 7 bases, J lost 4 bases, and 14 bases lay in between. CDR3: CASTLGGGYNSPLHF. The CDR3 region has the DNA TGTGCCAGCACTCTAGGGGGGGGGTATAATTCACCCCTCCACTTT.

The V gene is TRBV5-1, the J gene TRBJ1-6; tentatively, D is TRBD1 (5 bases). Germline lookup yields CDR1 SGHRS and CDR2 YFSETQ. The V end lost 2 bases, the J end lost 4 bases, and 19 bases lay between the germline ends. This CDR3 has 18 amino acids. The CDR3 bases are TGCGCCAGCAGCTTCTCCGAATGGGCGGGGGGGTATAATTCACCCCTCCACTTT. Translated: CASSFSEWAGGYNSPLHF.

The rearrangement links TRBV5-4 to TRBJ1-1, with TRBD1 matching 8 bases. Losses at the gene ends were 0 bases for V and 2 bases for J; bases not matched to a gene: 3. CDR1 SGHNT and CDR2 YYREEE come from the germline V gene (reference sequence). This CDR3 has 15 amino acids. The CDR3 sequence is CASSLVQGANTEAFF. CDR3 sequence (DNA): TGTGCCAGCAGCTTGGTTCAGGGGGCCAACACTGAAGCTTTCTTT.

V and J are TRBV5-4 and TRBJ1-1, with TRBD1 matching over 9 bases. The germline gives CDR1 SGHNT, CDR2 YYREEE (reference sequence). The J segment lost 0 bases and the V segment lost 4 bases, leaving 7 bases of the junction unmatched. This CDR3 spans 16 amino acids. The CDR3 loop reads CASSRGGQGLNTEAFF. Written as DNA, the CDR3 is TGTGCCAGCAGCCGTGGGGGACAGGGACTGAACACTGAAGCTTTCTTT. The full variable domain, with the rest looked up from reference TRBV5-4 and TRBJ1-1, is ETGVTQSPTHLIKTRGQQVTLRCSSQSGHNTVSWYQQALGQGPQFIFQYYREEENGRGNFPPRFSGLQFPNYSSELNVNALELDDSALYLCASSRGGQGLNTEAFFGQGTRLTVV.